The rows below give T cell receptor beta chains drawn from one sample of a study of Ad26.COV2.S vaccination and SARS-CoV-2 variants. Generated by immunoSEQ multiplex PCR, the TCRdb table keeps only in-frame clones and is missing some. The sample yields roughly 420,000 clones, roughly 89% seen once. Source: peripheral blood, taken in a trial of Ad26.COV2.S vaccine versus placebo. These receptors all stem from a person between 18 and 60 years old who received the Ad26.COV2.S COVID-19 vaccine or a placebo. The CDR3 runs from the conserved cysteine through the conserved F or W.

v_call	j_call	cdr3_aa
TRBV5-1	TRBJ2-2	CASSRQENTGELFF
TRBV6-6	TRBJ2-1	CASSLEVADYNEQFF
TRBV5-1	TRBJ2-5	CASSRTRQETQYF
TRBV5-1	TRBJ2-2	CASRGTGGTGELFF
TRBV15	TRBJ2-4	CATREGGRNIQYF
TRBV5-4	TRBJ2-2	CASSSGTGNTGELFF
TRBV2	TRBJ1-1	CASSADRAGTEAFF
TRBV7-9	TRBJ2-2	CASSFFVESGELFF
TRBV3-1/TRBV3-2	TRBJ1-2	CASSHWTVDYGYTF
TRBV7-3	TRBJ2-1	CASSPGLAGGEEQFF
TRBV11-2	TRBJ2-1	CASSLERTRHFF